Sequencing of this TCR beta chain was carried out in a study of identical twins. Trimming took 0 bases from V and 3 from J, leaving 9 bases between them. The germline V gene encodes CDR1 MNHEY and CDR2 SMNVEV (reference sequence). This CDR3 comprises 14 residues. MiXCR, run by TCRdb on the 5' RACE reads, gives a single entry per CDR3 protein. The data contain about 790,000 distinct CDR3 sequences, 18% of them seen just once; the ten biggest clones take up roughly 14%. In addition, the sample was reused for a study of T cells expressing NK-cell markers.

This chain uses TRBV27 with TRBJ2-7; D is uncertain. The material sequenced was PBMCs. The receptor was derived from a woman aged 18-29 years in good health. CDR3 loop: CASSLSGFGYEQYF. The CDR3 bases are TGTGCCAGCAGTTTATCGGGTTTTGGCTACGAGCAGTACTTC.